The source of this T cell receptor (beta chain) is a study of blood T cells in healthy people across ages. General study points: Samples with more naive T cells showed higher observed beta diversity.

For this clonotype: Antigen unknown.

Germline CDR1 reads LGHNA; CDR2 reads YSLEER. There are 17 residues in the CDR3. Trimming stripped 4 bases from V and 1 base from J, with 14 bases between. It was with a sample-barcoded 5' primer and a J-beta primer mix that a second PCR of about 6 to 12 cycles was run. In TCRdb, the 5' RACE reads were re-called with MiXCR into one record per CDR3 protein. Altogether 1.5 million to 2 million distinct CDR3 sequences are present, approximately 30% being singletons, with the ten largest covering 7.7%. Every sample yielded at least 6.5 million isolated PBMCs. The chain joins TRBV4-3 to TRBJ2-6, with D unresolved. This clonotype was obtained from a woman aged 30 to 39 in good health. The sample taken for sequencing was blood. The CDR3 protein is CASSPATRSSGANVLTF. In nucleotides, the CDR3 is TGCGCCAGCAGCCCCGCAACACGGTCGTCTGGGGCCAACGTCCTGACTTTC.